Included here is one T cell receptor beta chain sequence, with context. These data come from a study of CD8 T cells in Susac syndrome. Sequencing of TCR beta was undertaken in CD8+ and CD4+ T cells derived from blood. Reverse transcription of roughly 0.5 to 1 ug RNA was carried out with random hexamers. The immunoSEQ assay covered 54 Vbeta and 13 Jbeta segments for CDR3. TCRdb independently ran MiXCR on the immunoSEQ multiplex PCR reads; one entry per CDR3 protein. The sample records 80,000 to 95,000 distinct CDR3 sequences, 94% being singletons. Germline lookup yields CDR1 KGHDR and CDR2 SFDVKD. Trimming pared 6 bases from V and 4 bases from J, leaving 8 bases between. CDR3 length: 12 residues.

The sample consisted of CD8+ T cells from PBMCs. This receptor was identified in a human donor with Susac syndrome. The genes are TRBV24-1 and TRBJ2-5, with D possibly matching TRBD1 (6 bases). The CDR3 DNA reads as TGTGCCACCAGTACAGGGACAGAGACCCAGTACTTC. It yields the protein CATSTGTETQYF.